Listed below are T cell receptor beta chains from one sample, sequenced in a study of shared clonotypes between healthy human individuals. The repertoire was sequenced with immunoSEQ multiplex PCR; TCRdb's copy has only in-frame clones and lacks some. The table lists 2 million to 2.5 million clones, approximately 95% of them singletons. Input material: naive CD4+ T cells sorted from blood. The receptors here all came from a man between 18 and 35 years old in good health. Each CDR3 is given with its conserved first and last residue. D genes are given only for firm matches. Clone sizes are given selectively: once, few, many, or a class where the clone is expanded.

abundance	v_gene	d_gene	j_gene	CDR3aa	CDR3nt
.	TRBV5-1	TRBD1	TRBJ2-5	CASSVGTGQETQYF	TGCGCCAGCAGCGTTGGGACAGGGCAAGAGACCCAGTACTTC
once	TRBV15	.	TRBJ2-1	CATSSTTGPSSYNEQFF	TGTGCCACCAGCTCCACAACGGGGCCGAGCTCCTACAATGAGCAGTTCTTC
.	TRBV6-1	TRBD1	TRBJ1-3	CASSESPGGTGNTIYF	TGTGCCAGCAGTGAATCTCCAGGGGGGACTGGAAACACCATATATTTT
.	TRBV2	.	TRBJ1-2	CASSEGGSFYGYTF	TGTGCCAGCAGTGAAGGGGGGTCTTTCTATGGCTACACCTTC
.	TRBV7-2	.	TRBJ1-1	CASSRPAERAEAFF	TGTGCCAGCAGCCGGCCCGCGGAACGTGCTGAAGCTTTCTTT
.	TRBV30	TRBD1	TRBJ1-5	CAWSVLRTGASLDFINQPQHF	TGTGCCTGGAGTGTTCTTCGGACAGGGGCCTCCTTAGATTTTATCAATCAGCCCCAGCATTTT
.	TRBV5-1	.	TRBJ1-5	CASSLGTGNQPQHF	TGCGCCAGCAGCTTGGGTACAGGGAATCAGCCCCAGCATTTT
once	TRBV30	TRBD1	TRBJ2-7	CAWSIPGRGNSYEQYF	TGTGCCTGGAGTATCCCTGGCAGGGGGAACTCCTACGAGCAGTACTTC
.	TRBV20-1	TRBD1	TRBJ1-2	CSAQGGGYTF	TGCAGTGCTCAGGGGGGAGGCTACACCTTC
.	TRBV2	.	TRBJ1-1	CASSEGGARFF	TGTGCCAGCAGTGAAGGGGGGGCACGGTTCTTT
.	TRBV7-2	TRBD1	TRBJ1-2	CASSLEGDRGREGYTF	TGTGCCAGCAGCTTAGAAGGGGACAGGGGGCGCGAAGGCTACACCTTC
.	TRBV5-4	.	TRBJ2-1	CASSLSTSVSFRDNEQFF	TGTGCCAGCAGCTTGAGTACCTCGGTCTCCTTTCGGGACAATGAGCAGTTCTTC
.	TRBV27	.	TRBJ1-1	CASSLSMSGSTEAFF	TGTGCCAGCAGTTTATCGATGTCAGGGAGCACTGAAGCTTTCTTT
.	TRBV14	TRBD1	TRBJ2-7	CASSSMDRGVSYEQYF	TGTGCCAGCAGCTCCATGGACAGGGGCGTATCCTACGAGCAGTACTTC
.	TRBV18	.	TRBJ2-7	CASSPLNRKSNEQYF	TGTGCCAGCTCACCACTCAACAGGAAATCTAATGAGCAGTACTTC
.	TRBV15	.	TRBJ1-4	CATSRVILKATNEKLFF	TGTGCCACCAGCAGAGTCATCCTGAAAGCAACTAATGAAAAACTGTTTTTT
.	TRBV10-3	TRBD2	TRBJ2-7	CATTSGSYEQYF	TGTGCCACCACTAGCGGCTCCTACGAGCAGTACTTC
.	TRBV10-3	TRBD2	TRBJ2-3	CAIKREGRADTQYF	TGTGCCATCAAGCGGGAGGGCCGCGCAGATACGCAGTATTTT
.	TRBV4-3	.	TRBJ1-6	CASSPWTVDNSPLHF	TGCGCCAGCAGCCCATGGACAGTAGATAATTCACCCCTCCACTTT
.	TRBV11-2	TRBD2	TRBJ2-1	CASSFTLAGGWNEQFF	TGTGCCAGCAGCTTCACGCTAGCGGGGGGGTGGAATGAGCAGTTCTTC
.	TRBV5-1	.	TRBJ2-2	CASSLNTGSTGELFF	TGCGCCAGCAGCCTTAACACAGGGAGCACCGGGGAGCTGTTTTTT
.	TRBV15	.	TRBJ1-6	CATSSRGGSSSPLHF	TGTGCCACCAGCAGCCGCGGGGGGTCTAGTTCACCCCTCCACTTT
.	TRBV6-1	.	TRBJ2-2	CASSDPNTGELFF	TGTGCCAGCAGTGACCCCAACACCGGGGAGCTGTTTTTT
once	TRBV18	.	TRBJ2-3	CASSPLGDTQYF	TGTGCCAGCTCACCACTTGGAGATACGCAGTATTTT
.	TRBV7-9	TRBD2	TRBJ2-1	CASSLLAGVGEQFF	TGTGCCAGCAGCTTACTAGCGGGGGTTGGTGAGCAGTTCTTC
.	TRBV18	.	TRBJ2-7	CASSPGGGPYEQYF	TGTGCCAGCTCACCAGGGGGTGGACCCTACGAGCAGTACTTC
.	TRBV18	.	TRBJ2-5	CASSPPRGEGTQYF	TGTGCCAGCTCACCACCGAGAGGGGAAGGGACCCAGTACTTC
.	TRBV5-3	TRBD1	TRBJ1-1	CARSLSWTGGEDTEAFF	TGTGCCAGAAGCTTGAGCTGGACAGGGGGCGAGGACACTGAAGCTTTCTTT
once	TRBV20-1	.	TRBJ2-5	CSASWETQYF	TGCAGTGCTAGCTGGGAGACCCAGTACTTC
.	TRBV11-2	.	TRBJ2-7	CASSLDASYYEQYF	TGTGCCAGCAGCTTAGATGCGTCTTACTACGAGCAGTACTTC
.	TRBV11-2	.	TRBJ1-2	CASRPRRELPNYGYTF	TGTGCCAGCAGACCCCGTCGGGAGCTACCTAACTATGGCTACACCTTC
.	TRBV11-2	TRBD2	TRBJ2-7	CASSLGASGNEQYF	TGTGCCAGCAGCTTAGGGGCTAGCGGGAACGAGCAGTACTTC
.	TRBV7-9	.	TRBJ1-2	CASSPDGSYGYTF	TGTGCCAGCAGCCCCGACGGATCCTATGGCTACACCTTC
.	TRBV30	.	TRBJ2-1	CAWRESSYNEQFF	TGTGCCTGGAGAGAGAGCTCCTACAATGAGCAGTTCTTC
.	TRBV7-6	.	TRBJ2-1	CASSPSGAWDYTISTHNEQFF	TGTGCCAGCAGCCCTTCGGGGGCCTGGGACTACACTATTTCCACACACAATGAGCAGTTCTTC
.	TRBV1	.	TRBJ2-7	CTSSPSGRGDYEQYF	TGCACCAGCAGCCCATCTGGGCGGGGGGACTACGAGCAGTACTTC
.	TRBV28	.	TRBJ2-2	CASRARTGELFF	TGTGCCAGCAGGGCAAGAACCGGGGAGCTGTTTTTT
.	TRBV6-5	.	TRBJ2-7	CAILGVTYEQYF	TGTGCCATCTTGGGGGTGACCTACGAGCAGTACTTC
.	TRBV6-1	TRBD2	TRBJ2-1	CASRVGAGGYNEQFF	TGTGCCAGCAGGGTCGGAGCGGGGGGGTACAATGAGCAGTTCTTC
.	TRBV6-5	TRBD2	TRBJ2-7	CASSYTSGPYEQYF	TGTGCCAGCAGTTATACTAGCGGACCGTACGAGCAGTACTTC
.	TRBV19	TRBD2	TRBJ2-7	CASSITSAGAYEQYF	TGTGCCAGTAGTATAACTAGCGCTGGGGCCTACGAGCAGTACTTC
few	TRBV10-3	.	TRBJ2-7	CAITGVGNSEQYF	TGTGCCATCACGGGGGTCGGAAACTCCGAGCAGTACTTC
.	TRBV11-2	.	TRBJ2-6	CASSRSLSGANVLTF	TGTGCCAGCAGCCGAAGTCTCTCTGGGGCCAACGTCCTGACTTTC
once	TRBV9	.	TRBJ2-5	CASSSRGQETQYF	TGTGCCAGCAGCTCCCGAGGGCAAGAGACCCAGTACTTC
.	TRBV5-4	.	TRBJ2-3	CASSWEGSRSTDTQYF	TGTGCCAGCAGCTGGGAAGGATCCCGTAGCACAGATACGCAGTATTTT
.	TRBV5-8	.	TRBJ1-1	CASSLPSGPRDTEAFF	TGTGCCAGCAGCTTACCCTCAGGGCCGAGGGACACTGAAGCTTTCTTT
once	TRBV2	.	TRBJ2-3	CASSTNLADTQYF	TGTGCCAGCAGTACTAATCTTGCAGATACGCAGTATTTT
.	TRBV27	.	TRBJ1-2	CASSSTVLGYGYTF	TGTGCCAGCAGCTCGACCGTACTGGGATATGGCTACACCTTC
.	TRBV28	TRBD1	TRBJ1-2	CASITQGEGGYTF	TGTGCCAGCATCACCCAGGGGGAAGGGGGCTACACCTTC
.	TRBV5-1	TRBD1	TRBJ2-2	CASTGQGTNTGELFF	TGCGCCAGTACCGGACAGGGGACAAACACCGGGGAGCTGTTTTTT